The T cell receptor (beta chain) described here comes from a study of identical twins. TCRdb reprocessed the 5' RACE reads with MiXCR, giving one entry per CDR3 protein. The sample shows about 490,000 distinct CDR3 sequences, around 15% of them seen only once. Whole-study findings and limits: Weaker excess sharing between twins was seen in beta out-of-frame sequences.

On this clonotype: What it recognizes is unknown.

Another study also made use of these data, one on yellow fever vaccine responses in identical twins. From that paper: Reportedly, twins' vaccine T cell responses looked partly convergent and partly personalized.

The TCR was taken from a woman aged 18-30 years in good health. Sequencing was performed on CD4+ T cells sorted from blood.

CDR3: CASSHPTSIKSDEQFF. CDR3 in DNA: TGCGCCAGCAGCCATCCTACTAGTATCAAGTCCGATGAGCAGTTCTTC. This rearrangement joins TRBV4-1 to TRBJ2-1; possibly TRBD2 for D (5 bases). The CDR3 has 16 amino acids. CDR1 is MGHRA and CDR2 is YSYEKL in the germline V gene. V shed 3 bases and J shed 8 bases, with 20 bases lying between them.